The TCR beta chain described here comes from a study of blood T cells in healthy people across ages. Then a second PCR, running about 6 to 11 cycles, was carried out with a sample-barcoded 5' primer and a J-beta primer mix. At least 2.5 million CDR3-containing paired-end reads were obtained per sample. MiXCR was run by TCRdb on the 5' RACE reads, yielding one entry per CDR3 protein. The sample lists 700,000 to 850,000 distinct CDR3 sequences; about 34% were seen once. Individuals who donated were healthy Caucasians from Russia aged roughly 6 to 100. Between the trimmed V and J ends, which lost 1 base and 3 bases, there was a span of 6 bases. The V gene's germline CDR1 is SGHTA and CDR2 FQGNSA. This CDR3 has 13 residues. Many counts were recorded for this clonotype.

This receptor was obtained from a man in his late teens or twenties in good health. The sequenced sample was blood. This chain joins TRBV7-2 and TRBJ2-5, with no clear D. The CDR3 nucleotides read TGTGCCAGCAGCTTAGTGAACGAAGAGACCCAGTACTTC. This sequence encodes CASSLVNEETQYF.